The rows below give T cell receptor beta chains drawn from one sample of a study of T cells after yellow fever vaccination. TCRdb re-called the 5' RACE reads with MiXCR, one entry per CDR3 protein. The sample lists roughly 9,800 distinct CDR3 sequences, under 5.5% seen once, with 1.6% in the top ten. The input for sequencing was PBMCs, either bulk or a sorted T-cell subset (CD4+, CD8+, memory, or dextramer-sorted; not recorded which), taken approximately 15 days after the first yellow fever vaccination. The source is a man younger than 30 who received the YFV17D yellow fever vaccine. Each CDR3 is given with its conserved first and last residue. A D gene is named only where the DNA matches it firmly. The listing skips clone size in some rows; elsewhere it reads once, few, many or a size class.

D gene	V gene	CDR3 length	J gene	clone size	CDR3 DNA	CDR3 protein
-	TRBV4-1	15	TRBJ2-1	medium-sized	TGCGCCAGCAGCCAAGTTGATGTTGGCTACAATGAGCAGTTCTTC	CASSQVDVGYNEQFF
TRBD1	TRBV6-5	15	TRBJ2-1	medium-sized	TGTGCCAGCAGCAGCCCGGGACAGGGGGCCAATGAGCAGTTCTTC	CASSSPGQGANEQFF
-	TRBV7-2	13	TRBJ1-1	few	TGTGCCAGCAGCGTCGGGACGAACACTGAAGCTTTCTTT	CASSVGTNTEAFF
-	TRBV7-2	14	TRBJ2-5	medium-sized	TGTGCCAGCAGCTTAGCGGACCAAACAGAGACCCAGTACTTC	CASSLADQTETQYF
TRBD1	TRBV7-2	15	TRBJ1-1	many	TGTGCCAGCAGCCGAATCGGACAGGGGAACACTGAAGCTTTCTTT	CASSRIGQGNTEAFF
-	TRBV20-1	14	TRBJ2-3	many	TGCAGTGCTAGTTCGGGCAGGGGCGCAGATACGCAGTATTTT	CSASSGRGADTQYF
-	TRBV4-1	12	TRBJ1-1	many	TGCGCCAGCAGCCAATGGAACACTGAAGCTTTCTTT	CASSQWNTEAFF
TRBD1	TRBV7-2	15	TRBJ1-5	many	TGTGCCAGCAGCTCCACGAGGGGGCCGGGTCAGCCCCAGCATTTT	CASSSTRGPGQPQHF
-	TRBV7-6	13	TRBJ2-3	medium-sized	TGTGCCAGCAGCTTACCGGGGACAGATACGCAGTATTTT	CASSLPGTDTQYF
-	TRBV20-1	12	TRBJ2-5	medium-sized	TGCAGTGCTAGTCAAGCTGAAGAGACCCAGTACTTC	CSASQAEETQYF
TRBD1	TRBV18	15	TRBJ2-1	-	TGTGCCAGCTCACCTAGGACAGGGGATATCAATGAGCAGTTCTTC	CASSPRTGDINEQFF
-	TRBV4-2	15	TRBJ2-5	medium-sized	TGTGCCAGCAGCCAAGGTGGCGGACGCCAAGAGACCCAGTACTTC	CASSQGGGRQETQYF
TRBD2	TRBV3-1	19	TRBJ2-5	-	TGTGCCACCTGCCAAGGTGCGACTAGCGGGGGGGAGTACCAAGAGACCCAGTACTTC	CATCQGATSGGEYQETQYF
-	TRBV9	15	TRBJ2-1	many	TGTGCCAGCAGCGGGGGCAAAGGGCCTTATGGTGAGCAGTTCTTC	CASSGGKGPYGEQFF
-	TRBV6-5	16	TRBJ1-2	medium-sized	TGTGCCAGCAGTTACTCAGGCAGGGGCCCTGACTATGGCTACACCTTC	CASSYSGRGPDYGYTF
-	TRBV20-1	13	TRBJ2-1	many	TGCAGTGCTAGAGAGGGCAGGTACAATGAGCAGTTCTTC	CSAREGRYNEQFF
-	TRBV4-2	13	TRBJ2-5	medium-sized	TGTGCCAGCAGCCAGAGTGTTGCGGAGACCCAGTACTTC	CASSQSVAETQYF
-	TRBV5-4	16	TRBJ2-1	medium-sized	TGTGCCAGCAGCCGGAGGCGGCTAGTGGTAGACAATGAGCAGTTCTTC	CASSRRRLVVDNEQFF
TRBD1	TRBV5-6	15	TRBJ1-1	many	TGTGCCAGCAGCTCAAACCCGACAGGGGGAGTTGAAGCTTTCTTT	CASSSNPTGGVEAFF
-	TRBV4-1	12	TRBJ1-2	medium-sized	TGCGCCAGCAGCCAAGGAACAGTCGGCTACACCTTC	CASSQGTVGYTF
TRBD1	TRBV29-1	15	TRBJ1-1	many	TGCAGCGTCGACAGGGGATGGGGGATGAACACTGAAGCTTTCTTT	CSVDRGWGMNTEAFF
-	TRBV20-1	10	TRBJ1-1	many	TGCAGTGCCAAGAACACTGAAGCTTTCTTT	CSAKNTEAFF
-	TRBV7-2	13	TRBJ2-7	many	TGTGCCAGCAGCTCGCGACGCGCCTACGAGCAGTACTTC	CASSSRRAYEQYF
TRBD2	TRBV6-5	16	TRBJ2-3	many	TGTGCCAGCAGTTACCGCGGGGGAGCCTTCGCAGATACGCAGTATTTT	CASSYRGGAFADTQYF
-	TRBV6-6	13	TRBJ1-5	medium-sized	TGTGCCAGCAGTTACTCGAGAGATCAGCCCCAGCATTTT	CASSYSRDQPQHF
-	TRBV3-1	15	TRBJ2-3	-	TGTGCCAGCTGCAAGCCGTACACTTGCACAGATACGCAGTATTTT	CASCKPYTCTDTQYF
-	TRBV20-1	12	TRBJ2-3	many	TGCAGTGCTATTGGTGGCACAGATACGCAGTATTTT	CSAIGGTDTQYF
-	TRBV6-1	13	TRBJ2-3	many	TGTGCCAGCATCCACCCTAGCACAGATACGCAGTATTTT	CASIHPSTDTQYF
-	TRBV12-3/TRBV12-4	14	TRBJ1-2	many	TGTGCCAGCTGGCTCGGGGGAGCTAACTATGGCTACACCTTC	CASWLGGANYGYTF
-	TRBV12-3/TRBV12-4	14	TRBJ1-5	medium-sized	TGTGCCAGTTGTCCGGGGGCGGAGGATCAGCCCCAGCATTTT	CASCPGAEDQPQHF
TRBD2	TRBV5-1	16	TRBJ2-3	many	TGCGCCAGCAGCTTCTCGCTAGCGGTTAACACAGATACGCAGTATTTT	CASSFSLAVNTDTQYF
-	TRBV28	16	TRBJ2-1	many	TGTGCCAGCAGTTCCCTAGACAGCGCTTCCTACAATGAGCAGTTCTTC	CASSSLDSASYNEQFF
TRBD1	TRBV4-3	16	TRBJ2-1	medium-sized	TGCGCCAGCAGCCAAGAACCGACAGGGGCCTACAATGAGCAGTTCTTC	CASSQEPTGAYNEQFF
-	TRBV5-1	16	TRBJ2-3	medium-sized	TGCGCCAGCAGCTTGGCCCTGGGCGGGGGCACAGATACGCAGTATTTT	CASSLALGGGTDTQYF
-	TRBV14	15	TRBJ1-3	many	TGTGCCAGCAGCCAAGGGCCTTACTCTGGAAACACCATATATTTT	CASSQGPYSGNTIYF
-	TRBV4-2	13	TRBJ2-4	-	TGTGCCATCGGCCCCGGGTACAAAAACATTCAGTACTTC	CAIGPGYKNIQYF
-	TRBV7-2	16	TRBJ2-7	many	TGTGCCAGCAGCTTATCTGGGGCGGGCTTCTCCTACGAGCAGTACTTC	CASSLSGAGFSYEQYF
TRBD2	TRBV20-1	14	TRBJ2-3	many	TGCAGTGCCCTAGCGGGGGGTAGGTCAGATACGCAGTATTTT	CSALAGGRSDTQYF
-	TRBV29-1	11	TRBJ1-2	many	TGCAGCGGACGGATGGGGGACGGCTACACCTTC	CSGRMGDGYTF
TRBD1	TRBV20-1	15	TRBJ2-3	many	TGCAGTGCTAGAGAGGACCCAGGGGGAACAGATACGCAGTATTTT	CSAREDPGGTDTQYF
TRBD1	TRBV24-1	15	TRBJ2-5	medium-sized	TGTGCCACCAGTGACCCCCGACAGGGGGCTGAGACCCAGTACTTC	CATSDPRQGAETQYF